The 8 T cell receptor beta chains below come from one sample, sequenced in a study of blood T cells in healthy people across ages. A sample-barcoded 5' primer and a J-beta primer mix were used in a second PCR of about 6 to 11 cycles. TCRdb recomputed calls from the 5' RACE reads with MiXCR, one row per CDR3 protein. The sample shows more than 750,000 distinct CDR3 sequences, about 28% of them seen only once. A further study also used this sample, focusing on T cells of mothers and their children.

Sequences were obtained from blood. These TCRs come from a woman aged 35 to 49 in good health.

The chain combines TRBV27 with TRBJ2-7, with D possibly matching TRBD1 (5 bases). V shed 2 bases and J shed 3 bases, with 14 bases lying between them. This CDR3 has 15 amino acids. Per the germline V gene, CDR1 is MNHEY and CDR2 is SMNVEV (reference sequence). CDR3 DNA sequence: TGTGCCAGCAGTTTAAAGGGGTTTGAAGGCTACGAGCAGTACTTC. This encodes CASSLKGFEGYEQYF.

The chain is built from TRBV7-2 and TRBJ2-4; 15 positions agree with TRBD2. The trim removed 3 bases at V and 0 bases at J, leaving 6 bases unmatched. This CDR3 has 19 amino acids. Germline V lookup: CDR1 SGHTA, CDR2 FQGNSA. CDR3 sequence (DNA): TGTGCCAGCAGCTTCGGACTAGCGGGGGGGGCGGAAGCCAAAAACATTCAGTACTTC. It codes for CASSFGLAGGAEAKNIQYF.

The chain joins TRBV28 to TRBJ1-1; TRBD1 matches at 8 bases. Germline-derived CDR1 and CDR2 are MDHEN and SYDVKM. The CDR3 contains 16 residues. J gave up 7 bases and V 3 bases, and 13 bases lay outside the gene matches. This chain's CDR3 is CASSLWDRYNPSEAFF. In DNA form, the CDR3 reads TGTGCCAGCAGTTTGTGGGACAGGTACAACCCGAGTGAAGCTTTCTTT.

Worth noting for this clonotype: A read error may explain this, as a much larger clone is one base away. The V call is TRBV9, the J call TRBJ2-7; D not certain. CDR1 and CDR2 (germline): SGDLS, YYNGEE. This CDR3 is built from 13 residues. V lost 0 bases and J 4 bases, leaving 8 bases between the germline ends. The CDR3 loop is CASSVVHGYEQYF. The DNA of the CDR3 is TGTGCCAGCAGCGTAGTTCACGGGTACGAGCAGTACTTC.

In its sample, this clonotype was seen many times. V is TRBV5-4 and J is TRBJ1-2; D gene uncertain. This CDR3 is 14 amino acids long. Trimming left V 0 bases short and J 4 bases short, with 10 bases between. Germline CDR1 and CDR2: SGHNT and YYREEE (reference sequence). The CDR3 bases are TGTGCCAGCAGCTTGGTTGGGTCCGGCTATGGCTACACCTTC. Amino acids: CASSLVGSGYGYTF.

This clonotype turned up a few times. This chain uses TRBV20-1 with TRBJ2-2; 12 nucleotides match TRBD1. Per the germline V gene, CDR1 is DFQATT and CDR2 is SNEGSKA (reference sequence). J lost 6 bases, V lost 2 bases, and 10 bases had no gene match. CDR3 length equals 17 residues. The CDR3 loop is CSARSRDRGLDAGELFF. In DNA, the CDR3 is TGCAGTGCTAGATCAAGGGACAGGGGGCTAGACGCCGGGGAGCTGTTTTTT.

The chain combines TRBV7-2 with TRBJ1-6; D gene uncertain. V lost 6 bases and J 7 bases, leaving 19 bases between the germline ends. Germline values: CDR1 SGHTA, CDR2 FQGNSA. The CDR3 sequence is 16 residues long. CDR3 DNA sequence: TGTGCCAGCAGTCGCGGGATGCGATCGAGGAATTCACCCCTCCACTTT. Protein: CASSRGMRSRNSPLHF.

This clonotype was recorded many times. V and J are TRBV5-8 and TRBJ2-7, with 8 positions matching TRBD1. Germline V gives CDR1 SGHTS, CDR2 YDEGEE. This CDR3 has 16 residues. Trimming took 3 bases from V and 5 from J; bases not matched to a gene: 13. This CDR3 reads CASSSDRAPTSDEQYF. CDR3 in DNA: TGTGCCAGCAGCTCGGACAGGGCCCCTACCTCGGACGAGCAGTACTTC.